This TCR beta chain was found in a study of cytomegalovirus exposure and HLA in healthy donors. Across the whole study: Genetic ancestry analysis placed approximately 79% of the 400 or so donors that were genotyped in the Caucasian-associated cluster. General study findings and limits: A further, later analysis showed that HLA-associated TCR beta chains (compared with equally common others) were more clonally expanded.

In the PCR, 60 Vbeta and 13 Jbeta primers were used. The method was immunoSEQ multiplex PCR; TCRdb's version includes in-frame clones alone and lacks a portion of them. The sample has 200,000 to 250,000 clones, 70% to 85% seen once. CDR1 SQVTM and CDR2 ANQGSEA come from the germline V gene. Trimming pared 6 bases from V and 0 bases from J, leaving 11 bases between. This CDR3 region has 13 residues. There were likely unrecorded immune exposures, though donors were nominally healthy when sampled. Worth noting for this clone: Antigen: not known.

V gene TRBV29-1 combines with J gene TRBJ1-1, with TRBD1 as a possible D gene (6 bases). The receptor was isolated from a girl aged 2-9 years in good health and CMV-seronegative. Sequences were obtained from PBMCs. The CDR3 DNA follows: TGCAGCGTCGGACAGATCGTGAACACTGAAGCTTTCTTT. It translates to CSVGQIVNTEAFF. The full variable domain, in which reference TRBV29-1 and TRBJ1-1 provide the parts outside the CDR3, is SAVISQKPSRDICQRGTSLTIQCQVDSQVTMMFWYRQQPGQSLTLIATANQGSEATYESGFVIDKFPISRPNLTFSTLTVSNMSPEDSSIYLCSVGQIVNTEAFFGQGTRLTVV.